The rows below give T cell receptor beta chains drawn from one sample of a study of blood T cell repertoires in COVID-19. Sequenced by immunoSEQ multiplex PCR; TCRdb stores in-frame clones only, minus some. The sample shows hundreds of thousands of clones, roughly 85% of them seen only once. Sequencing was carried out using peripheral blood. The source is a woman aged 40 to 50 with active or convalescent COVID-19. Both conserved end residues are part of each CDR3. A D gene is named only where the DNA matches it firmly. Size tells how often a clone was seen (once, few, many) or the class of an expanded clone, and some rows leave it out.

length	V	size	J	D	CDR3	DNA
13	TRBV7-9	NA	TRBJ1-1	NA	CASSLGAGVEAFF	TGTGCCAGCAGCTTAGGGGCAGGGGTTGAAGCTTTCTTT
14	TRBV6-4	NA	TRBJ2-5	TRBD2	CASSFCGSTETQYF	TGTGCCAGCAGTTTCTGCGGGAGTACCGAGACCCAGTACTTC
13	TRBV3-1/TRBV3-2	NA	TRBJ1-1	NA	CASSVKPPGEAFF	TGTGCCAGCAGTGTAAAACCGCCGGGGGAAGCTTTCTTT
13	TRBV7-3	NA	TRBJ1-1	NA	CASSFWQNTEAFF	TGTGCCAGCAGCTTTTGGCAGAACACTGAAGCTTTCTTT
12	TRBV28	NA	TRBJ2-5	NA	CASSYSTPAQYF	TGTGCCAGCAGTTATTCGACTCCGGCCCAGTACTTC
15	TRBV3-1/TRBV3-2	NA	TRBJ2-1	TRBD2	CASSLLAGGDNEQFF	TGTGCCAGCAGCCTGCTAGCGGGAGGGGACAATGAGCAGTTCTTC
16	TRBV7-9	NA	TRBJ2-2	TRBD2	CASSFAGGPNTGELFF	TGTGCCAGCAGCTTCGCGGGGGGGCCGAACACCGGGGAGCTGTTTTTT
15	TRBV4-2	NA	TRBJ2-7	TRBD1	CASSLTQTGGEEQYF	TGTGCCAGCAGCCTCACCCAGACAGGGGGCGAAGAGCAGTACTTC
13	TRBV27	NA	TRBJ2-7	TRBD1	CASSPLTGFEQYF	TGTGCCAGCAGTCCACTGACAGGGTTCGAGCAGTACTTC
16	TRBV10-3	NA	TRBJ1-1	TRBD1	CAISEFGTGMNTEAFF	TGTGCCATCAGTGAGTTTGGGACAGGGATGAACACTGAAGCTTTCTTT
13	TRBV2	NA	TRBJ2-3	TRBD2	CARLAGSTDTQYF	TGTGCCAGACTAGCGGGGAGCACAGATACGCAGTATTTT
15	TRBV5-1	NA	TRBJ1-1	TRBD1	CASSFGGTGNTEAFF	TGCGCCAGCAGCTTCGGTGGGACAGGCAACACTGAAGCTTTCTTT
14	TRBV25-1	NA	TRBJ1-4	NA	CASSEEGANEKLFF	TGTGCCAGCAGTGAAGAGGGGGCTAATGAAAAACTGTTTTTT
14	TRBV3-1/TRBV3-2	NA	TRBJ2-1	NA	CASRAAGVRNEQFF	TGTGCCAGCAGGGCGGCAGGGGTCCGGAATGAGCAGTTCTTC
14	TRBV7-2	NA	TRBJ1-3	NA	CASSLSVSGNTIYF	TGTGCCAGCAGCTTATCCGTCTCTGGAAACACCATATATTTT
16	TRBV11-1	NA	TRBJ2-3	NA	CASSRSRGGGTDTQYF	TGTGCCAGCAGCCGATCTAGGGGCGGGGGCACAGATACGCAGTATTTT
14	TRBV7-2	NA	TRBJ2-7	TRBD2	CASSPAGGGYEQYF	TGTGCCAGCAGCCCGGCGGGGGGGGGCTACGAGCAGTACTTC
18	TRBV19	NA	TRBJ2-4	TRBD2	CASSMTSGRAGAKNIQYF	TGTGCCAGTAGTATGACTAGCGGGAGGGCGGGCGCCAAAAACATTCAGTACTTC
16	TRBV2	NA	TRBJ2-3	TRBD2	CASRGGTGLAGVTQYF	TGTGCCAGCAGGGGGGGGACGGGACTAGCGGGAGTAACGCAGTATTTT
15	TRBV10-1	NA	TRBJ1-5	NA	CASPRTVTANQPQHF	TGCGCCAGCCCCCGTACAGTGACCGCTAATCAGCCCCAGCATTTT
15	TRBV6-5	NA	TRBJ1-1	NA	CASSYPRDMNTEAFF	TGTGCCAGCAGTTACCCTAGGGACATGAACACTGAAGCTTTCTTT
13	TRBV29-1	NA	TRBJ2-7	NA	CSVAAGGPYEQYF	TGCAGCGTTGCGGCAGGGGGGCCCTACGAGCAGTACTTC
15	TRBV6-5	NA	TRBJ2-3	TRBD1	CASSLTGQLFSTQYF	TGTGCCAGCAGTCTAACGGGACAGCTCTTTAGTACGCAGTATTTT
12	TRBV28	NA	TRBJ1-2	NA	CASSLFSYGYTF	TGTGCCAGCAGTTTATTCAGCTATGGCTACACCTTC
15	TRBV10-3	once	TRBJ2-5	TRBD1	CAISDRGANQETQYF	TGTGCCATCAGCGACAGGGGGGCAAACCAAGAGACCCAGTACTTC
16	TRBV6-5	NA	TRBJ1-3	NA	CASSYGQGIVGNTIYF	TGTGCCAGCAGTTACGGGCAGGGAATAGTCGGAAACACCATATATTTT
14	TRBV5-5	NA	TRBJ2-7	NA	CASSQDRTTYEQYF	TGTGCCAGCAGCCAGGACAGGACTACCTACGAGCAGTACTTC
16	TRBV7-6	NA	TRBJ2-7	TRBD2	CASSTSSGTSSYEQYF	TGTGCCAGCAGCACCTCTAGCGGGACGAGTTCCTACGAGCAGTACTTC
12	TRBV28	NA	TRBJ2-1	NA	CASSLSNNEQFF	TGTGCCAGCAGTTTATCTAACAATGAGCAGTTCTTC
15	TRBV27	once	TRBJ1-6	NA	CASSRGGAYNSPLHF	TGTGCCAGCAGTCGGGGAGGGGCCTATAATTCACCCCTCCACTTT
15	TRBV15	once	TRBJ1-6	TRBD1	CATSRGDRYNSPLHF	TGTGCCACCAGCAGAGGGGACAGGTACAATTCACCCCTCCACTTT
12	TRBV7-2	NA	TRBJ2-7	TRBD1	CASSEQGYEQYF	TGTGCCAGCAGCGAACAGGGGTACGAGCAGTACTTC
21	TRBV2	NA	TRBJ2-1	TRBD2	CASSEPDRLLAGGRTNNEQFF	TGTGCCAGCAGTGAACCCGATCGACTGTTAGCGGGAGGGCGAACTAACAATGAGCAGTTCTTC
18	TRBV28	NA	TRBJ2-3	TRBD2	CASSPLTSGSWGTDTQYF	TGTGCCAGCAGTCCCCTCACTAGCGGGAGCTGGGGCACAGATACGCAGTATTTT
14	TRBV28	NA	TRBJ2-1	TRBD1	CASSRQGIYNEQFF	TGTGCCAGCAGTCGACAGGGGATCTACAATGAGCAGTTCTTC
13	TRBV30	NA	TRBJ2-1	NA	CAWTGGVGGEQFF	TGTGCCTGGACTGGAGGGGTTGGGGGGGAGCAGTTCTTC
14	TRBV25-1	NA	TRBJ2-1	NA	CASSESGGGNEQFF	TGTGCCAGCAGTGAATCTGGGGGAGGCAATGAGCAGTTCTTC
13	TRBV7-7	NA	TRBJ1-1	NA	CASSLEGGTEAFF	TGTGCTAGCAGCTTAGAGGGGGGGACTGAAGCTTTCTTT
15	TRBV5-4	NA	TRBJ2-7	TRBD2	CASSLESGRSDEQYF	TGTGCCAGCAGCTTAGAAAGCGGGAGGTCCGACGAGCAGTACTTC
14	TRBV24-1	NA	TRBJ1-2	TRBD1	CATSDPGQLLGYTF	TGTGCCACCAGTGACCCGGGACAGCTCCTGGGCTACACCTTC
16	TRBV28	NA	TRBJ2-2	TRBD1	CASSGGQASNTGELFF	TGTGCCAGCAGTGGAGGACAGGCTTCGAACACCGGGGAGCTGTTTTTT
15	TRBV27	NA	TRBJ2-1	TRBD1	CASSSQGTGINEQFF	TGTGCCAGCAGTAGTCAGGGGACAGGGATCAATGAGCAGTTCTTC
12	TRBV6-5	NA	TRBJ1-6	NA	CASRRGNSPLHF	TGTGCCAGCAGAAGGGGTAATTCACCCCTCCACTTT
14	TRBV6-2/TRBV6-3	NA	TRBJ2-3	TRBD1	CASSETGWTDTQYF	TGTGCCAGCAGTGAGACAGGGTGGACAGATACGCAGTATTTT
16	TRBV4-1	NA	TRBJ1-2	TRBD1	CASSQGALRRGHGYTF	TGCGCCAGCAGCCAAGGGGCGTTGCGCAGGGGGCATGGCTACACCTTC
13	TRBV14	NA	TRBJ1-5	NA	CASSPQPFEPQHF	TGTGCCAGCAGCCCACAGCCCTTTGAGCCCCAGCATTTT
14	TRBV7-2	NA	TRBJ1-1	TRBD1	CASSLDRANTEAFF	TGTGCCAGCAGCTTGGACAGGGCGAACACTGAAGCTTTCTTT
13	TRBV5-4	NA	TRBJ1-2	NA	CASSSKTGKSYTF	TGTGCCAGCAGCTCAAAAACAGGGAAGAGCTACACCTTC
16	TRBV6-1	NA	TRBJ2-3	TRBD1	CASSEARGRPTDTQYF	TGTGCCAGCAGTGAAGCCAGGGGGCGACCCACAGATACGCAGTATTTT
15	TRBV24-1	NA	TRBJ2-3	TRBD2	CATSVTSGSTDTQYF	TGTGCCACCAGTGTTACTAGCGGGAGCACAGATACGCAGTATTTT
15	TRBV6-2/TRBV6-3	NA	TRBJ1-4	NA	CASSYLSATNEKLFF	TGTGCCAGCAGTTACCTAAGCGCAACTAATGAAAAACTGTTTTTT
15	TRBV24-1	few	TRBJ1-2	TRBD1	CATSDTDRGQWGYTF	TGTGCCACCAGTGATACGGACAGGGGGCAATGGGGCTACACCTTC
15	TRBV2	NA	TRBJ1-2	NA	CASRAFTSQGGSYTF	TGTGCCAGCAGGGCCTTTACCTCCCAGGGAGGAAGCTACACCTTC
13	TRBV7-8	NA	TRBJ1-2	NA	CASSFSREYGYTF	TGTGCCAGCAGCTTTTCACGGGAGTATGGCTACACCTTC
14	TRBV5-1	NA	TRBJ2-7	TRBD1	CASTKTGGKDEQYF	TGCGCCAGCACTAAAACAGGGGGCAAGGACGAGCAGTACTTC
16	TRBV28	NA	TRBJ1-5	TRBD1	CASSLGGQGTVQPQHF	TGTGCCAGCAGCCTAGGCGGACAGGGCACCGTTCAGCCCCAGCATTTT
15	TRBV6-6	NA	TRBJ2-1	NA	CASRTEGQGGNEQFF	TGTGCCAGCAGAACAGAGGGACAAGGGGGCAATGAGCAGTTCTTC
12	TRBV7-8	NA	TRBJ1-2	NA	CASSLAREGYTF	TGTGCCAGCAGCTTAGCTCGAGAAGGCTACACCTTC
16	TRBV10-1	NA	TRBJ2-1	TRBD2	CASSESGGDSSNEQFF	TGCGCCAGCAGTGAGTCGGGGGGGGACTCCTCGAATGAGCAGTTCTTC